One sample yielded the 5 T cell receptor beta chains listed below, sequenced in a study of cytomegalovirus exposure and HLA in healthy donors. The table came from immunoSEQ multiplex PCR; TCRdb's copy has only in-frame clones and leaves some out. The sample records roughly 140,000 clones, roughly nine tenths being singletons. Sequenced input: PBMCs. The receptors were gathered from a woman aged 18-29 years in good health and CMV-seropositive.

The V gene is TRBV14, the J gene TRBJ2-3; D unresolved. The CDR3 is made up of 11 amino acids. V was trimmed by 3 bases and J by 6 bases, leaving 4 bases between them. Looked up from germline, CDR1 is SGHDN and CDR2 is FVKESK. The CDR3 DNA reads as TGTGCCAGCAGCCATGCGGATACGCAGTATTTT. Its protein product is CASSHADTQYF.

The chain has TRBV4-1 and TRBJ2-1; weak D call: TRBD2 (5 bases). This CDR3 comprises 15 residues. Germline CDR1 reads MGHRA; CDR2 reads YSYEKL. The germline V and J ends were trimmed by 3 bases and 5 bases, with 14 bases remaining between them. The CDR3 bases are TGCGCCAGCAGCCATGCCGGGGTCTGGGACAATGAGCAGTTCTTC. Amino acids: CASSHAGVWDNEQFF.

The chain has TRBV6-1 and TRBJ2-1, with 8 bases fitting TRBD2. This CDR3 contains 14 residues. Trimming removed 10 bases from V and 3 bases from J; junction bases left unmatched: 8. Germline V lookup: CDR1 MNHNS, CDR2 SASEGT. The CDR3 sequence: CATELAEDYNEQFF. The CDR3 DNA sequence: TGTGCCACAGAACTAGCGGAAGACTACAATGAGCAGTTCTTC.

The chain is built from TRBV6-5 and TRBJ1-2; 8 nucleotides line up with TRBD1. CDR1 and CDR2 (germline): MNHEY, SVGAGI. Trimming removed 6 bases from V and 8 bases from J; junction bases left unmatched: 14. The CDR3 spans 15 residues. The CDR3 region has the DNA TGTGCCAGCAGCGCCGGACAGGGCGCCTGGGAGGGCTACACCTTC. It encodes CASSAGQGAWEGYTF.

This clone was detected only once. The CDR3 loop is CASSLAGIMNTEAFF. The CDR3 bases are TGTGCCAGCAGCTTAGCGGGTATCATGAACACTGAAGCTTTCTTT. The V call is TRBV11-3, the J call TRBJ1-1; D is unresolved. Germline CDR1 and CDR2: SGHNT and YENEEA. V lost 1 base and J lost 0, with 9 bases in between. The CDR3 sequence is 15 residues long.